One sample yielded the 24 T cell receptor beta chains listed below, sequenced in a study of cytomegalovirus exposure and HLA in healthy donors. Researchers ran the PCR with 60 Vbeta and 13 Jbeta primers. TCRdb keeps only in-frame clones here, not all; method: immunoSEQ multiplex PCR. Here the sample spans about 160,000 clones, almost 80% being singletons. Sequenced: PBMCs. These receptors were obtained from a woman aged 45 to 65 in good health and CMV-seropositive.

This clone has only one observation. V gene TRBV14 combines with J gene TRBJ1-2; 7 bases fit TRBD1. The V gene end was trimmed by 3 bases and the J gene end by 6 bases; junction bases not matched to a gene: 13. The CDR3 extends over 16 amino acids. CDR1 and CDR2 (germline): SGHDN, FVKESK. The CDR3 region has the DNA TGTGCCAGCAGCCAGATGGGGACAGTCTTAGACGATGGCTACACCTTC. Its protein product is CASSQMGTVLDDGYTF.

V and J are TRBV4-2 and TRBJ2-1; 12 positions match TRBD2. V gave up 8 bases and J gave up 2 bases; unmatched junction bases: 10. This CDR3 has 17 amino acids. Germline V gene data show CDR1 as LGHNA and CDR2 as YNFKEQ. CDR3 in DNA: TGTGCCAGCCAGACTAGCGGGAGTTCGCGGACCTACAATGAGCAGTTCTTC. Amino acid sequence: CASQTSGSSRTYNEQFF.

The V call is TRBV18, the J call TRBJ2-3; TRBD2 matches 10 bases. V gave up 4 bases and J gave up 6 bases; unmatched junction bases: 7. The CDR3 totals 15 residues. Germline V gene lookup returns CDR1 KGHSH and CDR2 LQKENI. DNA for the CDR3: TGTGCCAGCTCACGCACTAGCGGGATAGGGGATACGCAGTATTTT. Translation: CASSRTSGIGDTQYF. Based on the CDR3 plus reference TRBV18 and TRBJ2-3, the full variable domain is NAGVMQNPRHLVRRRGQEARLRCSPMKGHSHVYWYRQLPEEGLKFMVYLQKENIIDESGMPKERFSAEFPKEGPSILRIQQVVRGDSAAYFCASSRTSGIGDTQYFGPGTRLTVL.

For the CDR3, the DNA is TGTGCCAGCAGCGTAGCTGGTGCGGGGGGCACCAGAGGGCAAGAGACCCAGTACTTC. Its protein is CASSVAGAGGTRGQETQYF. The gene calls are TRBV9 and TRBJ2-5; 8 bases map to TRBD2. V gave up 0 bases and J gave up 2 bases; unmatched junction bases: 15. This CDR3 region has 19 residues. Germline values: CDR1 SGDLS, CDR2 YYNGEE. The full variable domain, its missing parts supplied by reference TRBV9 and TRBJ2-5, is DSGVTQTPKHLITATGQRVTLRCSPRSGDLSVYWYQQSLDQGLQFLIQYYNGEERAKGNILERFSAQQFPDLHSELNLSSLELGDSALYFCASSVAGAGGTRGQETQYFGPGTRLLVL.

The CDR3 protein is CASSLVDNGYTF. For the CDR3, the DNA is TGTGCCAGCAGTTTAGTGGACAATGGCTACACCTTC. This rearrangement joins TRBV28 to TRBJ1-2, with D tentatively TRBD1 (5 bases). The germline V and J ends were trimmed by 2 bases and 6 bases, with 7 bases remaining between them. Germline CDR1 reads MDHEN; CDR2 reads SYDVKM. This CDR3 region has 12 residues.

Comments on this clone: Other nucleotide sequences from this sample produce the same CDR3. The chain's CDR3 is CASSLAQGARTEAFF. DNA for the CDR3: TGTGCCAGCAGCTTAGCCCAGGGGGCGCGCACTGAAGCTTTCTTT. The genes are TRBV7-6 and TRBJ1-1; TRBD1 matches at 8 bases. Unmatched junction bases numbered 4, after V lost 0 bases and J lost 4 bases. The length of the CDR3 is 15 residues. Germline assignment: CDR1 SGHVS and CDR2 FNYEAQ. Filled out from reference TRBV7-6 and TRBJ1-1, the complete variable domain reads GAGVSQSPRYKVTKRGQDVALRCDPISGHVSLYWYRQALGQGPEFLTYFNYEAQQDKSGLPNDRFSAERPEGSISTLTIQRTEQRDSAMYRCASSLAQGARTEAFFGQGTRLTVV.

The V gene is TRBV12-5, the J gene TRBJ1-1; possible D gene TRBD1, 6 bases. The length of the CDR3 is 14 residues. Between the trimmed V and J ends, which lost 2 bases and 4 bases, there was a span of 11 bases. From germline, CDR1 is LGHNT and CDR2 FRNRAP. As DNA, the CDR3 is TGTGCTAGTGGTTTGACAGGGTCGAGCACTGAAGCTTTCTTT. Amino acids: CASGLTGSSTEAFF.

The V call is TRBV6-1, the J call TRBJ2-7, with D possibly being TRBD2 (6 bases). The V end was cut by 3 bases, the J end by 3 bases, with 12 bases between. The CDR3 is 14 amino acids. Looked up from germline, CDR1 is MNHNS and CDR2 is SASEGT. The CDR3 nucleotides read TGTGCCAGCAGTGAGGTTTACGGGAGCTACGAGCAGTACTTC. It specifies CASSEVYGSYEQYF.

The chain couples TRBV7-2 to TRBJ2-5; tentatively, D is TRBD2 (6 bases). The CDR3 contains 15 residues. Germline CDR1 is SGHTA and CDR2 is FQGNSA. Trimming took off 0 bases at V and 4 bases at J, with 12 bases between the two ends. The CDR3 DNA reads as TGTGCCAGCAGCTTAGCGTGGAGGGGTCCAGAGACCCAGTACTTC. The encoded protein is CASSLAWRGPETQYF.

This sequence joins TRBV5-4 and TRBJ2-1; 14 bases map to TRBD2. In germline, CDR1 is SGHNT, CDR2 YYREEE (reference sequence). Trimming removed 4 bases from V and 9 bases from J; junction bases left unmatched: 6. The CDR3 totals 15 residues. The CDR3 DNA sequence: TGTGCCAGCAGCATGACTAGCGGGAGGGCCGCTGAGCAGTTCTTC. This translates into CASSMTSGRAAEQFF.

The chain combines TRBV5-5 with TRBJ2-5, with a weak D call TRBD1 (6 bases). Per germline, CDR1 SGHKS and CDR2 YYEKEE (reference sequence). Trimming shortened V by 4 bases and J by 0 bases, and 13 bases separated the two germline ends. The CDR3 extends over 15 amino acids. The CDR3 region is CASSPRQAYQETQYF. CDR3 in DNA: TGTGCCAGCAGCCCCCGACAGGCGTACCAAGAGACCCAGTACTTC.

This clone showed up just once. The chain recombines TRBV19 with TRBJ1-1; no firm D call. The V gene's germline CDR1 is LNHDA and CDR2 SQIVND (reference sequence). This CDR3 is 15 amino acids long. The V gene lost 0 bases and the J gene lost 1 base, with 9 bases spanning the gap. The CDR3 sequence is CASSIDLSKNTEAFF. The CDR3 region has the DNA TGTGCCAGTAGTATAGATCTGAGCAAGAACACTGAAGCTTTCTTT.

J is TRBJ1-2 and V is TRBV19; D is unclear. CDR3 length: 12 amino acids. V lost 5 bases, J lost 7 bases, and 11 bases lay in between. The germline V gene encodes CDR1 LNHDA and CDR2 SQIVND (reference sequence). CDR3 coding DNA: TGTGCCAGTAGTGGGAGGGTATCTGGCTACACCTTC. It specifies CASSGRVSGYTF.

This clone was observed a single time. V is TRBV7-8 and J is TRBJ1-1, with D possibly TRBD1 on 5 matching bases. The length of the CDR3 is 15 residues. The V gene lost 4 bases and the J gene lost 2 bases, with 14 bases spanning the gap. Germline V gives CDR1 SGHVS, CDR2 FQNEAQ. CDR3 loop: CASSSKVRGNTEAFF. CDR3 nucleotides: TGTGCCAGCAGCTCGAAGGTTAGGGGTAACACTGAAGCTTTCTTT. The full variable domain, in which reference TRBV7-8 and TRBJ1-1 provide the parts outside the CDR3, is GAGVSQSPRYKVAKRGQDVALRCDPISGHVSLFWYQQALGQGPEFLTYFQNEAQLDKSGLPSDRFFAERPEGSVSTLKIQRTQQEDSAVYLCASSSKVRGNTEAFFGQGTRLTVV.

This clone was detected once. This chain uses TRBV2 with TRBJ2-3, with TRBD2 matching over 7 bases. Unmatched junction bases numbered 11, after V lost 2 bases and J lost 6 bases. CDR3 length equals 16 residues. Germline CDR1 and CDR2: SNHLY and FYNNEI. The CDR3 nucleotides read TGTGCCAGCAGTGAAATGGTTCGGGGGGTGGGTGATACGCAGTATTTT. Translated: CASSEMVRGVGDTQYF.

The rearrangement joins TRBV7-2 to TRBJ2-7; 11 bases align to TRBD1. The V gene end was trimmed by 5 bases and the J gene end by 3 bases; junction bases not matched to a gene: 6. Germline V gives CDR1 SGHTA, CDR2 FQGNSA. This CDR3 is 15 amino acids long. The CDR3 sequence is CASSRIGTGGYEQYF. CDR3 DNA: TGTGCCAGCAGCCGCATAGGGACAGGGGGCTACGAGCAGTACTTC. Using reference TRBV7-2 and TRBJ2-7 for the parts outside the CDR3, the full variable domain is GAGVSQSPSNKVTEKGKDVELRCDPISGHTALYWYRQSLGQGLEFLIYFQGNSAPDKSGLPSDRFSAERTGGSVSTLTIQRTQQEDSAVYLCASSRIGTGGYEQYFGPGTRLTVT.

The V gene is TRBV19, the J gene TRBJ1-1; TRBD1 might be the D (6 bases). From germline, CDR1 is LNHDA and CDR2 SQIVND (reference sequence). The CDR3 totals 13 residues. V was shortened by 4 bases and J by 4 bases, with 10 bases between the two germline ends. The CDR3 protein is CASSSHRATEAFF. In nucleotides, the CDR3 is TGTGCCAGTAGTAGTCACAGGGCCACTGAAGCTTTCTTT.

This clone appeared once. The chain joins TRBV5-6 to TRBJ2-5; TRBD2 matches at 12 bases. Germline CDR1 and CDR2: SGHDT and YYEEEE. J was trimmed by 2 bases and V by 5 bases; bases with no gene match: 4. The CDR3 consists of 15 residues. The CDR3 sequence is CASRKTSGGQETQYF. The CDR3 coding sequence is TGTGCCAGCAGGAAGACTAGCGGGGGACAAGAGACCCAGTACTTC.

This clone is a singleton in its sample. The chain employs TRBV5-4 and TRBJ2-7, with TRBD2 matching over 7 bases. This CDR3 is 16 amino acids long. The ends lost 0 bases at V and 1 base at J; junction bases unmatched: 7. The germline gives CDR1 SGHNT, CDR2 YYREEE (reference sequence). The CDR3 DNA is TGTGCCAGCAGCTTGGGGTCCAGCGGGGATTCCTACGAGCAGTACTTC. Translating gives CASSLGSSGDSYEQYF.

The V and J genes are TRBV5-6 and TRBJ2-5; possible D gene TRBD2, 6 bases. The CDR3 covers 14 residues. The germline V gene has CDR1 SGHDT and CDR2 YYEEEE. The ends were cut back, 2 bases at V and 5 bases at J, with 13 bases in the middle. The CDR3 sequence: CASSFGRDRETQYF. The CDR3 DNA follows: TGTGCCAGCAGCTTTGGGCGGGACCGGGAGACCCAGTACTTC.

CDR3 DNA sequence: TGTGCCAGTAGTGCGGGACAGGGAACCGGATACGAGCAGTACTTC. It yields the protein CASSAGQGTGYEQYF. The V and J genes are TRBV19 and TRBJ2-7, with TRBD1 matching 9 bases. The trim removed 5 bases at V and 4 bases at J, leaving 9 bases unmatched. Germline assignment: CDR1 LNHDA and CDR2 SQIVND (reference sequence). The CDR3 has 15 amino acids.

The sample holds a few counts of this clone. CDR3 sequence: CASSQEGAGGNTEAFF. DNA of the CDR3: TGCGCCAGCAGCCAAGAGGGGGCAGGGGGGAACACTGAAGCTTTCTTT. This chain links TRBV4-1 with TRBJ1-1; 7 positions match TRBD1. The CDR3 spans 16 residues. J was trimmed by 1 base and V by 0 bases; bases with no gene match: 5. Germline V gives CDR1 MGHRA, CDR2 YSYEKL.

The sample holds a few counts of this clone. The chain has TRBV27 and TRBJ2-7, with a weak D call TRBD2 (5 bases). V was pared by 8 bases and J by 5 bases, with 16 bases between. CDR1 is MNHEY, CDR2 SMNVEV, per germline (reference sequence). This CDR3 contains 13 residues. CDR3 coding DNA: TGTGCCAGCGGGCTTGGTAGCGTGAACGAGCAGTACTTC. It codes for CASGLGSVNEQYF.

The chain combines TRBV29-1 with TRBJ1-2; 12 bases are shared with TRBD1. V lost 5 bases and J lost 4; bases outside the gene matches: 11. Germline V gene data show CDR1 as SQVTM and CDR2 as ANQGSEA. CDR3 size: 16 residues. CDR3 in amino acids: CSVLRDRGRRGYGYTF. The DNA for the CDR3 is TGCAGCGTTCTCCGGGACAGGGGGCGCCGCGGCTATGGCTACACCTTC.